This section outlines one TCR beta chain sequence together with its context. It lacks a known antigen. No per-base quality is available; no much larger clone lies one base away. TCR CDR3 regions were amplified from genomic DNA by multiplex PCR using the deep immunoSEQ assay. Extracted genomic DNA from each cell subset was spread evenly across all wells of several immunoSEQ 96-well plates, with each plate serving as a replicate. For sorted subsets, each replicate PCR was loaded with 200 to 250 ng genomic DNA, equivalent to 30,000 or so T cell genomes. The purified libraries were quantified using a Qubit 3.0 fluorometer, sized with a Bioanalyzer 2100, and then quantified again using the KAPA Library Quantification kit. Every immunoSEQ 96-well plate was sequenced on a separate single-read 150-cycle Illumina NextSeq 550 flow cell. The authors processed their data as follows. Because the immunoSEQ output held only junctional sequences and lacked quality scores, the filtering could not match the filtering applied to full-length reads. Sequences were annotated with PyIR, a Python wrapper for IgBLAST v1.9, and V/J genes and CDR3 were assigned using IMGT germline references. Reads were removed for weak V/J assignments (E-value above 1e-6), missing CDR3, stop codons, out-of-frame junctions, or ambiguous translated residues. A V3J clonotype was defined by an identical inferred V gene, J gene, and CDR3 amino acid sequence. The percentage overlap between two repertoires was calculated by dividing the number of shared unique clonotypes by the size of the smaller repertoire. Repertoire richness was assessed with RTK rarefaction, the Chao1 estimator, and Recon v2.1 estimates of unobserved clonotypes. Generation probabilities were computed with OLGA for all TCRbeta clonotypes obtained by the gDNA method from several donors. In TCRdb, the immuneACCESS table is reduced to in-frame sequences with V and J assigned. These tables do not hold every clone; where another copy was compared, an unresolved V gene accounts for under half, and the others remain unexplained. That table is the source of V, J and clone size, and D and trimming were worked out from the DNA. This sample holds roughly 2.4 million clones; 90% to 96% were observed only once. About 0.13% of the sample is held by the ten biggest clonotypes.

This entry is derived from a study of shared clonotypes between healthy human individuals (dated by TCRdb to 2020 to 2022). For context, the study as a whole: The cohort included three men and two women between 18 and 49 years of age. Per donor, three plates each were used for CD4 naive and CD4 memory, two for CD8 naive, and one for CD8 memory. To estimate repertoire size and how much clonotypes are shared between individuals, the study performed deep sequencing of blood TCR repertoires from five healthy adults. To increase sequencing depth and limit assay-specific biases, different laboratories used diverse techniques to prepare libraries and sequence TCR repertoires. Each donor's leukapheresis produced roughly between about 0.9 and 9.5 billion PBMCs.

Healthy HIV-negative adults with no recently reported acute infections or vaccinations were included as donors. Only Caucasian adults living in Nashville, Tennessee, USA were represented among the donors. CD4+ T cells were enriched by magnetic negative selection, after which naive cells were positively selected on CD45RA and the negative fraction was taken as the memory subset. After blood collection by leukapheresis, PBMCs were isolated using Ficoll-Histopaque density gradient centrifugation and then cryopreserved in the vapor phase of liquid nitrogen. Purity and quantity of every magnetically sorted T cell population were checked by analytical flow cytometry. Genomic DNA was isolated from each sorted fraction and quantified by UV absorbance on a Nanodrop 2000c. From cysteine to phenylalanine, the CDR3 is 17 amino acids long. The CDR3 DNA has 51 bases and is translated from base 1. The V and J ends are trimmed by 6 bases and 0 bases, leaving 20 bases between them. The germline V gene gives CDR1 as KGHSH and CDR2 as LQKENI.

Points the paper makes about the study in general: Across a few donors, roughly 5.1% of naive CD4, approximately 3.6% of naive CD8, roughly 2.2% of memory CD4, and 0.4% of memory CD8 clonotypes were shared. Even with the large sequencing depth, rarefaction of the sorted-subset datasets indicated that sequencing was incomplete. Pairwise subsampling led to the expectation that sequencing depth would affect the degree of clonotype sharing among donors. Naive subsets generally had larger estimated clonotype richness than memory subsets did. Because the study included only a small number of donors, the genetic and exposure-history diversity represented was limited. Sampling was restricted to blood, and TCR repertoires in tissues likely differ from the TCR repertoires found in blood. Compared with non-shared clonotypes, clonotypes shared by all four sorted-subset donors had higher generation probabilities.

The specimen sequenced was naive CD4+ T cells sorted from blood. The cell subset or site label of this sample denotes: CD45RA+ positively selected. Recombination connected TRBV18 to TRBJ1-1, with a weak D call of TRBD1 (6 bases match). This receptor was taken from a man aged 18 to 29 in good health. The CDR3 loop reads CASSYFTGSGLNTEAFF. The nucleotides read TGTGCCAGCTCGTACTTTACAGGGAGTGGTTTGAACACTGAAGCTTTCTTT.